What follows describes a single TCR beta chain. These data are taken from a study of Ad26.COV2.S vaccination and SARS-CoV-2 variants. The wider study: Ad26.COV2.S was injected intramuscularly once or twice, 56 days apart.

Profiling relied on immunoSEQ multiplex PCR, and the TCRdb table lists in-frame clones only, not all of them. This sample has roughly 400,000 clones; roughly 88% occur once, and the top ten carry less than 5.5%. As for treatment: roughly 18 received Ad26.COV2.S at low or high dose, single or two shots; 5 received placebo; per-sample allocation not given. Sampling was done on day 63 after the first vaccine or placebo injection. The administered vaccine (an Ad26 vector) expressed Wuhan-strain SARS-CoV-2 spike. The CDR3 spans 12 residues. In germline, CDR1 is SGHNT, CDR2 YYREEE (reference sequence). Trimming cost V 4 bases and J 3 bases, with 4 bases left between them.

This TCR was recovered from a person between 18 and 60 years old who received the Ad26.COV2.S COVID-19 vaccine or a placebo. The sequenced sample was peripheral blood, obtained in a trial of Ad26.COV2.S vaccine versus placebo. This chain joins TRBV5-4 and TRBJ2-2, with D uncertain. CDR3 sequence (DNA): TGTGCCAGCAGCCTAGACACCGGGGAGCTGTTTTTT. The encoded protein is CASSLDTGELFF.